This passage covers 24 T cell receptor beta chains from one sample sequenced in a study of shared clonotypes between healthy human individuals. Sequenced by immunoSEQ multiplex PCR; TCRdb stores in-frame clones only, minus some. Of about 1.1 million clones detected, more than 75% appear once; the ten largest clones hold roughly 0.55%. The specimen was memory CD4+ T cells from PBMCs. Subset noted: CD45RA-negative fraction. These receptors came from a man aged 18 to 30 in good health. Some clones in this sample may be carry-over from other donors' samples.

This chain joins TRBV15 and TRBJ2-6, with D tentatively TRBD2 (5 bases). CDR3 size: 15 residues. Trimming shortened V by 1 base and J by 2 bases, and 6 bases separated the two germline ends. From germline, CDR1 is LNHNV and CDR2 YYDKDF (reference sequence). The CDR3 DNA reads as TGTGCCACCAGCAGAGGAGGGACTGGGGCCAACGTCCTGACTTTC. This gives the protein CATSRGGTGANVLTF.

This chain connects TRBV2 to TRBJ2-1; tentatively, D is TRBD1 or TRBD2 (7 bases each). Germline loops: CDR1 SNHLY, CDR2 FYNNEI. V gave up 8 bases and J gave up 9 bases, with 17 bases separating them. CDR3 size: 13 residues. CDR3 protein: CASSSDREGEQFF. DNA for the CDR3: TGTGCCAGCTCCTCCGACAGGGAGGGTGAGCAGTTCTTC.

This sequence joins TRBV6-6 and TRBJ2-7, with a possible D match to TRBD2 (5 bases). The CDR3 length is 14 residues. V was shortened by 2 bases and J by 2 bases, with 10 bases between the two germline ends. Germline V gives CDR1 MNHNY, CDR2 SVGAGI (reference sequence). The CDR3 sequence: CASSYAGVTYEQYF. As DNA, the CDR3 is TGTGCCAGCAGTTACGCGGGCGTGACCTACGAGCAGTACTTC.

In this sample, this clone turned up many times. This chain joins TRBV19 and TRBJ1-5; no reliable D call. Trimming pared 3 bases from V and 7 bases from J, leaving 10 bases between. The CDR3 is 13 residues long. Germline CDR1 LNHDA, CDR2 SQIVND (reference sequence). Here the CDR3 DNA reads TGTGCCAGTAGTATCGCCAGACTACAGCCCCAGCATTTT. Translating it yields CASSIARLQPQHF.

The chain is built from TRBV7-3 and TRBJ2-3; D perhaps matches TRBD2 (5 bases). Trimming removed 4 bases at V and 0 bases at J, with 11 bases between. The CDR3 spans 15 residues. Germline loops: CDR1 SGHTA, CDR2 FQGTGA. Written as DNA, the CDR3 is TGTGCCAGCAGCTCAAGCGGCGGGAGCACAGATACGCAGTATTTT. It translates to CASSSSGGSTDTQYF. Full variable domain (outside the CDR3, taken from reference TRBV7-3 and TRBJ2-3): GAGVSQTPSNKVTEKGKYVELRCDPISGHTALYWYRQSLGQGPEFLIYFQGTGAADDSGLPNDRFFAVRPEGSVSTLKIQRTERGDSAVYLCASSSSGGSTDTQYFGPGTRLTVL.

The chain has TRBV20-1 and TRBJ1-2, with D tentatively TRBD1 (5 bases). There are 11 residues in the CDR3. Germline V gene data show CDR1 as DFQATT and CDR2 as SNEGSKA (reference sequence). This CDR3 reads CLCGAVHGYTF. CDR3 in DNA: TGCCTCTGTGGGGCGGTCCATGGCTACACCTTC.

The V call is TRBV28, the J call TRBJ1-5; 8 positions match TRBD1. Unmatched junction bases numbered 10, after V lost 4 bases and J lost 5 bases. Germline-derived CDR1 and CDR2 are MDHEN and SYDVKM. This CDR3 spans 16 amino acids. This CDR3 is CASSSPRDRWDQPQHF. The CDR3 DNA sequence: TGTGCCAGCAGTTCCCCCCGGGACAGGTGGGATCAGCCCCAGCATTTT.

CDR3 sequence: CSVDWYTEAFF. The CDR3 bases are TGCAGCGTTGATTGGTACACTGAAGCTTTCTTT. The chain links TRBV29-1 to TRBJ1-1; D is unclear. The ends were cut back, 3 bases at V and 3 bases at J, with 5 bases in the middle. There are 11 residues in the CDR3. Germline V gene sequence: CDR1 SQVTM, CDR2 ANQGSEA.

The count of this clone is one. The rearrangement links TRBV19 to TRBJ2-3, with unresolved D. The V gene lost 0 bases and the J gene lost 5 bases, with 15 bases spanning the gap. This CDR3 has 16 amino acids. Per the germline V gene, CDR1 is LNHDA and CDR2 is SQIVND (reference sequence). The CDR3 is CASSIDRVASGDTQYF. The CDR3 DNA reads as TGTGCCAGTAGTATAGATCGGGTCGCCTCAGGAGATACGCAGTATTTT.

This chain links TRBV2 with TRBJ1-2; maybe TRBD1 (5 bases). Germline-derived CDR1 and CDR2 are SNHLY and FYNNEI. The V and J ends lost 3 bases and 8 bases respectively, with 13 bases between them. The CDR3 loop spans 13 amino acids. The CDR3 loop is CASSDREGGGYTF. The CDR3 DNA sequence: TGTGCCAGCAGTGACAGGGAGGGCGGAGGCTACACCTTC.

With regard to this clone: With a much larger clone just one base away, this may be a read error. The V call is TRBV6-5, the J call TRBJ1-5, with D maybe TRBD1 (6 bases). Per germline, CDR1 MNHEY and CDR2 SVGAGI. V was pared by 5 bases and J by 4 bases, with 9 bases between. CDR3 length: 13 residues. CDR3 amino acids: CASSPQGNQPQHF. The CDR3 DNA reads TGTGCCAGCAGTCCACAGGGAAATCAGCCCCAGCATTTT.

The gene calls are TRBV7-9 and TRBJ1-4; unclear D gene. Per germline, CDR1 SEHNR and CDR2 FQNEAQ (reference sequence). The CDR3 runs to 13 residues. The ends were cut back, 1 base at V and 8 bases at J, with 8 bases in the middle. The CDR3: CASSLGSGEKLFF. In DNA form, the CDR3 reads TGTGCCAGCAGCTTAGGTTCTGGAGAAAAACTGTTTTTT.

The chain is built from TRBV7-9 and TRBJ2-5; 10 nucleotides match TRBD1. The CDR3 has 15 amino acids. The V gene's germline CDR1 is SEHNR and CDR2 FQNEAQ (reference sequence). V lost 5 bases and J lost 3; bases outside the gene matches: 6. The CDR3, as DNA: TGTGCCAGCAGCCCGCCCGGGACAGGGGAAGAGACCCAGTACTTC. Its translation: CASSPPGTGEETQYF.

This clone was counted between two and nine times. The chain couples TRBV6-6 to TRBJ2-7; D uncertain. The CDR3 covers 16 residues. Per germline, CDR1 MNHNY and CDR2 SVGAGI (reference sequence). V dropped 6 bases and J dropped 0 bases, with 18 bases sitting between them. CDR3 residues: CASRHPGSLSSYEQYF. CDR3 sequence (DNA): TGTGCCAGCAGGCACCCCGGTTCACTAAGCTCCTACGAGCAGTACTTC.

This chain connects TRBV11-3 to TRBJ1-2; TRBD1 might be the D (6 bases). The length of the CDR3 is 17 residues. Trimming pared 4 bases from V and 2 bases from J, leaving 20 bases between. Looked up from germline, CDR1 is SGHNT and CDR2 is YENEEA. This CDR3 is CASSWGPPGQVNYGYTF. CDR3 nucleotide sequence: TGTGCCAGCAGCTGGGGACCTCCGGGACAAGTAAACTATGGCTACACCTTC.

The chain combines TRBV28 with TRBJ1-1; D is uncertain. Germline V gene data show CDR1 as MDHEN and CDR2 as SYDVKM. V was shortened by 5 bases and J by 3 bases, with 13 bases between the two germline ends. The CDR3 totals 14 residues. Written as DNA, the CDR3 is TGTGCCAGCAGTATTGCGAGGCCTGACACTGAAGCTTTCTTT. It is translated as CASSIARPDTEAFF.

The chain combines TRBV5-1 with TRBJ1-1; D gene uncertain. The length of the CDR3 is 13 residues. Germline lookup yields CDR1 SGHRS and CDR2 YFSETQ. The V and J ends lost 2 bases and 3 bases respectively, with 8 bases between them. This CDR3 reads CASSFSVDTEAFF. DNA of the CDR3: TGCGCCAGCAGCTTCTCGGTGGACACTGAAGCTTTCTTT.

As regards this clone: A read error may be the cause here, since a much bigger clone is one base away. This specimen includes other DNA sequences encoding the same CDR3. The chain uses TRBV5-4 and TRBJ1-1; TRBD1 might be the D (6 bases). CDR1 and CDR2 from the germline V gene are SGHNT and YYREEE (reference sequence). This CDR3 has 14 residues. CDR3 sequence: CASSFGQTNTEAFF. The DNA of the CDR3 is TGTGCCAGCAGCTTCGGACAGACTAACACTGAAGCTTTCTTC.

V usage is TRBV27 and J usage is TRBJ2-1; 14 bases are a match to TRBD2. Trimming at V came to 4 bases and at J to 0 bases, leaving 14 bases not matched to a gene. CDR1 and CDR2 from the germline V gene are MNHEY and SMNVEV (reference sequence). This CDR3 comprises 21 residues. CDR3 sequence: CASSSGTSGRPLLLSYNEQFF. CDR3 coding DNA: TGTGCCAGCAGTTCGGGGACTAGCGGGAGACCACTACTTCTCTCCTACAATGAGCAGTTCTTC.

This clone came up a few times. The chain is built from TRBV7-9 and TRBJ2-3, with 7 bases fitting TRBD2. The CDR3 loop spans 14 amino acids. With 8 bases clipped from V and 3 bases from J, the junction kept 8 bases outside the gene matches. The germline gives CDR1 SEHNR, CDR2 FQNEAQ (reference sequence). CDR3 sequence reads: CASSGAGRTDTQYF. The CDR3 coding sequence is TGTGCCAGCTCTGGAGCCGGGAGGACAGATACGCAGTATTTT.

This chain links TRBV2 with TRBJ2-3; D is undetermined. CDR3 length: 14 amino acids. Germline lookup yields CDR1 SNHLY and CDR2 FYNNEI. V was shortened by 3 bases and J by 0 bases, with 7 bases between the two germline ends. CDR3 sequence (DNA): TGTGCCAGCAGTGAGCAGGTTAGCACAGATACGCAGTATTTT. As protein: CASSEQVSTDTQYF.

Details on this clone: The sample carries other DNA sequences with the same CDR3. This chain links TRBV18 with TRBJ2-7; TRBD1 agrees at 7 bases. CDR3 length equals 14 residues. J lost 3 bases, V lost 3 bases, and 5 bases had no gene match. Per germline, CDR1 KGHSH and CDR2 LQKENI. CDR3 amino acids: CASSPGQDYYEQYF. CDR3 sequence (DNA): TGTGCCAGCTCACCCGGACAGGATTACTACGAGCAGTACTTC.

There are many counts of this clone. The chain recombines TRBV30 with TRBJ2-3, with D maybe TRBD2 (6 bases). Germline values: CDR1 GTSNPN, CDR2 SVGIG (reference sequence). V gave up 2 bases and J gave up 2 bases, with 11 bases separating them. The CDR3 runs to 14 residues. The CDR3 sequence: CAWSPGLHTDTQYF. The CDR3 DNA follows: TGTGCCTGGAGTCCGGGACTTCACACAGATACGCAGTATTTT.

The chain recombines TRBV9 with TRBJ2-2, with TRBD2 matching 8 bases. V lost 4 bases and J lost 2; bases outside the gene matches: 10. The CDR3 runs 17 residues. CDR1 SGDLS and CDR2 YYNGEE come from the germline V gene. The CDR3 loop reads CASSTPLVAGNTGELFF. The CDR3 coding sequence is TGTGCCAGCAGCACCCCTTTAGTAGCGGGAAACACCGGGGAGCTGTTTTTT.